This T cell receptor beta chain appears in the sequencing data of a study of T cells in Graves' hyperthyroidism and ophthalmopathy. Template material for amplifying TCR beta CDR3 regions consisted of RNA transcripts. HTBI primers were employed in a first-round RT-PCR of the TCR CDR3. TCRdb re-called the multiplex PCR reads with MiXCR, one entry per CDR3 protein. The sample contains some 360,000 distinct CDR3 sequences, approximately 14% of which appear only once. Study-wide findings and caveats: Separation of ophthalmopathy from stable hyperthyroidism was achieved by a 13 V-J model. Blood samples included most of the expanded thyroid clonotypes exceeding 0.001.

Patients showing uncontrolled infection, other autoimmune disease, pregnancy or lactation were ineligible. On this clonotype itself: Antigen unknown.

The sequenced sample consisted of blood. This TCR derives from a woman in her fifties or sixties with Graves' hyperthyroidism.

The CDR3 is CSASETTGSYEQYF. As DNA, the CDR3 is TGCAGTGCTAGTGAGACTACAGGATCCTACGAGCAGTACTTC. The rearrangement links TRBV20-1 to TRBJ2-7; D is possibly TRBD1 or TRBD2 (5 bases each). V was shortened by 3 bases and J by 1 base, with 13 bases between the two germline ends. The CDR3 is 14 residues long. Germline assignment: CDR1 DFQATT and CDR2 SNEGSKA (reference sequence).